The T cell receptor beta chain under discussion was sequenced for a study of shared clonotypes between healthy human individuals. Sequenced by immunoSEQ multiplex PCR; TCRdb stores in-frame clones only, minus some. The sample holds some 350,000 clones; 74% are singletons and the top ten take around a tenth. Comments on this clone: The antigen is undetermined.

Study-wide results and limits: Rarefaction demonstrated incomplete sorted-subset sequencing despite large depth. The sole specimen, blood, was sampled, and tissue repertoires likely differ. Shared across a few donors were around 5% of the naive CD4 clonotypes. An anticipated effect of sequencing depth on clonotype sharing among donors was recognized.

With 0 bases removed from V and 0 bases from J, the gap between germline ends came to 12 bases. Germline V gene sequence: CDR1 SQVTM, CDR2 ANQGSEA. The CDR3 runs to 16 residues. The sequenced material came from memory CD4+ T cells sorted from blood. As to subset: CD45RA-negative fraction. The source is a man aged 25-45 years in good health. The chain combines TRBV29-1 with TRBJ1-3, with a possible D match to TRBD1 (6 bases). The CDR3 bases are TGCAGCGTTGAAGATCGAACAGGGAACTCTGGAAACACCATATATTTT. It specifies CSVEDRTGNSGNTIYF.